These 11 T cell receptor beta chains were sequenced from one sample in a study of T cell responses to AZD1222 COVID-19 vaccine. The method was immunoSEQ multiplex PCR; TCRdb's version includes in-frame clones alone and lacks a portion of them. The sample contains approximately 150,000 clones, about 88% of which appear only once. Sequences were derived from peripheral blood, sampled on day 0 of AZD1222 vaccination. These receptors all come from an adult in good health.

Written as DNA, the CDR3 is TGCGCCAGCAGCTTGGTCCTAGCGGGCGCTTCTACAGATACGCAGTATTTT. Translating gives CASSLVLAGASTDTQYF. This chain links TRBV5-1 with TRBJ2-3, with 8 bases that match TRBD2. Trimming removed 0 bases from V and 3 bases from J; junction bases left unmatched: 9. The V gene's germline CDR1 is SGHRS and CDR2 YFSETQ. The CDR3 is made up of 17 amino acids.

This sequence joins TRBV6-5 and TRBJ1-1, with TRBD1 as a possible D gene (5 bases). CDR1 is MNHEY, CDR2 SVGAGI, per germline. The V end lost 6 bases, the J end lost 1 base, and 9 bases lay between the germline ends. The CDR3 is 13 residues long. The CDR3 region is CASRQVGNTEAFF. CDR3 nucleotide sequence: TGTGCCAGCAGACAGGTGGGGAACACTGAAGCTTTCTTT.

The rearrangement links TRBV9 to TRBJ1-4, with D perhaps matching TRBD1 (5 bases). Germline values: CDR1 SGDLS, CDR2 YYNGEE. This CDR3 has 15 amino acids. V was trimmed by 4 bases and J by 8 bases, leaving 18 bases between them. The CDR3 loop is CASSRRPAGEEKLFF. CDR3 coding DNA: TGTGCCAGCAGCCGGAGGCCGGCGGGGGAGGAAAAACTGTTTTTT.

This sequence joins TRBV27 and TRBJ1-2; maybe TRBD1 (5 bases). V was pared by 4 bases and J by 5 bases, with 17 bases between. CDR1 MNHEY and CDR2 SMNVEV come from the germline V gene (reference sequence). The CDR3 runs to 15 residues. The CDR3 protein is CASSSRTPSSYGYTF. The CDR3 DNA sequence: TGTGCCAGCAGTTCACGGACACCATCATCTTATGGCTACACCTTC.

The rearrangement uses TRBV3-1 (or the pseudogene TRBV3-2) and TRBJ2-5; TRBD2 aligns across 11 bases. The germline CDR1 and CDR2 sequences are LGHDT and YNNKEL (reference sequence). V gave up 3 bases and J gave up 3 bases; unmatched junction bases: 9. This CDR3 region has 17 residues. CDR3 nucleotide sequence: TGTGCCAGCAGCCAGGATCTAGCGGGAGGCGGAAAAGAGACCCAGTACTTC. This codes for CASSQDLAGGGKETQYF.

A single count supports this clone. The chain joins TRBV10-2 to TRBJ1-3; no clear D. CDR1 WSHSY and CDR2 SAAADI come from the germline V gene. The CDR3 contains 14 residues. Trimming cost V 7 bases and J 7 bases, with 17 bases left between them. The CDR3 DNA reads TGCGCCAGCACCCCGAGGAGACTGAGTAACACCATATATTTT. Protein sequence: CASTPRRLSNTIYF.

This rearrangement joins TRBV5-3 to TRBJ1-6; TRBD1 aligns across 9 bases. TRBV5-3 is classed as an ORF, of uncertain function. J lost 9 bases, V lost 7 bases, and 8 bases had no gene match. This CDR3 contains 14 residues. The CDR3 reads CARPPGTGISPLHF. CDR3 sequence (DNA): TGTGCCAGACCACCCGGGACAGGGATTTCACCCCTCCACTTT.

The CDR3: CASSSLKFTGGTEAFF. The DNA for the CDR3 is TGTGCCAGCAGCTCCTTGAAATTTACAGGGGGTACTGAAGCTTTCTTT. The chain links TRBV5-5 to TRBJ1-1; 8 nucleotides align to TRBD1. Germline loops: CDR1 SGHKS, CDR2 YYEKEE (reference sequence). Unmatched junction bases numbered 12, after V lost 3 bases and J lost 5 bases. The length of the CDR3 is 16 residues.

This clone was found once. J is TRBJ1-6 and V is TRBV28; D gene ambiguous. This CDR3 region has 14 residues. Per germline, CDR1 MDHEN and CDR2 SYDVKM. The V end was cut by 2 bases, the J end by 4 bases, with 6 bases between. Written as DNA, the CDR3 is TGTGCCAGCAGTTTAAGAAGTTATAATTCACCCCTCCACTTT. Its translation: CASSLRSYNSPLHF. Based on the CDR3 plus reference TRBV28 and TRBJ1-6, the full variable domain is DVKVTQSSRYLVKRTGEKVFLECVQDMDHENMFWYRQDPGLGLRLIYFSYDVKMKEKGDIPEGYSVSREKKERFSLILESASTNQTSMYLCASSLRSYNSPLHFGNGTRLTVT.

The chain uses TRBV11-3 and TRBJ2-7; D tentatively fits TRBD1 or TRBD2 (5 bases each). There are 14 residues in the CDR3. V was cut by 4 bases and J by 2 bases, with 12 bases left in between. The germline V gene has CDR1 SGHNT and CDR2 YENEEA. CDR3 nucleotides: TGTGCCAGCAGCTGGGACGGATTTACCTACGAGCAGTACTTC. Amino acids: CASSWDGFTYEQYF.

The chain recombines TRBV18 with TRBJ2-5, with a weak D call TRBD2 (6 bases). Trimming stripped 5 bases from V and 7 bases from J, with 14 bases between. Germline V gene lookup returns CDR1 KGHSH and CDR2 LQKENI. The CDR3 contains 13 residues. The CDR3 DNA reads TGTGCCAGCTCATTTACTAGCTTGGGGACCCAGTACTTC. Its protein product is CASSFTSLGTQYF.